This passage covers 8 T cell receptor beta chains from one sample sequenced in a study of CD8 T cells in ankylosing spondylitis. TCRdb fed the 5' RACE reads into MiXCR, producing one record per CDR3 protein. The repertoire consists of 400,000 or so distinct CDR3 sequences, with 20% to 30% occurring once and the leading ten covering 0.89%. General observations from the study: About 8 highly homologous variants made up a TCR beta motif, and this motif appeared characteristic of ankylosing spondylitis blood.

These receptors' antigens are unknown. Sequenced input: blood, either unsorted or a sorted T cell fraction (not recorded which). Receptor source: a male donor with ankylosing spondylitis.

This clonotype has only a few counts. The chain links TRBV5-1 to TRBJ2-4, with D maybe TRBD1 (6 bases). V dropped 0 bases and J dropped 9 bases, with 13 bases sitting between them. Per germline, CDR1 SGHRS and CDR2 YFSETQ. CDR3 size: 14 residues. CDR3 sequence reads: CASSLDPGVAIQYF. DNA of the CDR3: TGCGCCAGCAGCTTGGACCCAGGGGTGGCCATTCAGTACTTC. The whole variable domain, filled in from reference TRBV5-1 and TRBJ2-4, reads KAGVTQTPRYLIKTRGQQVTLSCSPISGHRSVSWYQQTPGQGLQFLFEYFSETQRNKGNFPGRFSGRQFSNSRSEMNVSTLELGDSALYLCASSLDPGVAIQYFGAGTRLSVL.

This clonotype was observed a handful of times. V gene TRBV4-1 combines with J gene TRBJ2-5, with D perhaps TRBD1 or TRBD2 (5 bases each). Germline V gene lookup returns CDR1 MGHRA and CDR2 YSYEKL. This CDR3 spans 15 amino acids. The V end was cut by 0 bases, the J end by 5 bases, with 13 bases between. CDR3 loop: CASSQEGVLGETQYF. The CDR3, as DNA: TGCGCCAGCAGCCAAGAGGGGGTGTTGGGGGAGACCCAGTACTTC.

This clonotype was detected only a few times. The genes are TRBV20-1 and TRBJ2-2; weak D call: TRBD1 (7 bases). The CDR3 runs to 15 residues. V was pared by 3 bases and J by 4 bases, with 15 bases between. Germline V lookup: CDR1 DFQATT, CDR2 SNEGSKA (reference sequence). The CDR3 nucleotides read TGCAGTGCTAGGGGGACCCAGGGGGGCACCGGGGAGCTGTTTTTT. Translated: CSARGTQGGTGELFF.

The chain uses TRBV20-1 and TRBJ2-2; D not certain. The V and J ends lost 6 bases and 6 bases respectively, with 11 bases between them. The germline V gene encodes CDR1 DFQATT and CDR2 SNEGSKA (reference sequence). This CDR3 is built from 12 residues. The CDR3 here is CSAIRGAGELFF. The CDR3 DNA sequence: TGCAGTGCCATCAGAGGTGCCGGGGAGCTGTTTTTT.

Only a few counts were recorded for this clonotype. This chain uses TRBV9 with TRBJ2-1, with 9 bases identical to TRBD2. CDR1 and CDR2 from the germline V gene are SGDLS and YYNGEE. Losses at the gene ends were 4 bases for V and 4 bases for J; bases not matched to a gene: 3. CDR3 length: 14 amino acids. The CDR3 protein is CASSRLAEYNEQFF. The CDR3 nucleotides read TGTGCCAGCAGCCGACTAGCGGAGTACAATGAGCAGTTCTTC.

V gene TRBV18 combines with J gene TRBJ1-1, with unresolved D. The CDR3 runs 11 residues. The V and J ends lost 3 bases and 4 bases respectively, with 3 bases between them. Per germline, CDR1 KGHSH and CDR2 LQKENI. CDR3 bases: TGTGCCAGCTCACCGGGCACTGAAGCTTTCTTT. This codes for CASSPGTEAFF.

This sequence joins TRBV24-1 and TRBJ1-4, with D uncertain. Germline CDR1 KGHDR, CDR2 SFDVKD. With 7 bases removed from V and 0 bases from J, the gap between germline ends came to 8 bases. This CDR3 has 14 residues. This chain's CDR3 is CATRGHATNEKLFF. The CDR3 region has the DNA TGTGCCACCAGAGGCCATGCAACTAATGAAAAACTGTTTTTT.

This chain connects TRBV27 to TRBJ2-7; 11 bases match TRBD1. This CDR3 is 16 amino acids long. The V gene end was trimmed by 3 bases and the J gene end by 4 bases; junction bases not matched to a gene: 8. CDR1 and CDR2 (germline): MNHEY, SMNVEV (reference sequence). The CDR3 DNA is TGTGCCAGCAGTTTGATTCCCGGGACAGGGGGGTACGAGCAGTACTTC. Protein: CASSLIPGTGGYEQYF.